The 30 T cell receptor beta chains listed next were all sequenced from one sample in a study of blood T cell repertoires in COVID-19. Produced via immunoSEQ multiplex PCR; TCRdb's table is partial and in-frame only. The table has around 60,000 clones, roughly 89% seen once. Sequencing was carried out using peripheral blood. These receptors all come from a woman of 80 years or more with acute or convalescent COVID-19.

The V call is TRBV7-9, the J call TRBJ1-5, with 7 bases fitting TRBD1. The J segment lost 4 bases and the V segment lost 5 bases, leaving 8 bases of the junction unmatched. The V gene's germline CDR1 is SEHNR and CDR2 FQNEAQ (reference sequence). The CDR3 has 15 amino acids. The CDR3 loop is CASSPLGQANQPQHF. The CDR3 region has the DNA TGTGCCAGCAGCCCTCTCGGACAGGCGAATCAGCCCCAGCATTTT.

With respect to this clone: One junction end disagrees with the germline gene, perhaps due to a read error. This chain uses TRBV2 with TRBJ2-1; 13 positions match TRBD2. The CDR3 consists of 17 residues. Germline assignment: CDR1 SNHLY and CDR2 FYNNEI. CDR3 nucleotide sequence: TGTGCCAGCCTGTCAAGGACTAGCGGGAGTTGGGGCAATGGGCAGTTCTTC. It is translated as CASLSRTSGSWGNGQFF.

The rearrangement joins TRBV5-1 to TRBJ2-7, with D possibly TRBD1 on 6 matching bases. V shed 0 bases and J shed 3 bases, with 13 bases lying between them. CDR3 length: 15 amino acids. Germline V lookup: CDR1 SGHRS, CDR2 YFSETQ. CDR3 loop: CASSLAGSGVYEQYF. For the CDR3, the DNA is TGCGCCAGCAGCTTGGCCGGTTCAGGGGTCTACGAGCAGTACTTC.

The chain combines TRBV10-3 with TRBJ2-1; D is uncertain. V lost 2 bases to trimming and J lost 5 bases, with 7 bases between them. Germline V lookup: CDR1 ENHRY, CDR2 SYGVKD. The CDR3 spans 13 residues. The CDR3 nucleotides read TGTGCCATCAGTGAGGGCACCCACAATGAGCAGTTCTTC. It is translated as CAISEGTHNEQFF.

This chain uses TRBV5-1 with TRBJ2-3; maybe TRBD2 (6 bases). V dropped 0 bases and J dropped 0 bases, with 11 bases sitting between them. CDR1 is SGHRS and CDR2 is YFSETQ in the germline V gene. This CDR3 region has 16 residues. CDR3 nucleotides: TGCGCCAGCAGCTTGGGTGGCGGGGTTAGCACAGATACGCAGTATTTT. Translating gives CASSLGGGVSTDTQYF.

This chain uses TRBV3-1 (or the pseudogene TRBV3-2) with TRBJ2-2, with 8 nucleotides matching TRBD2. CDR1 is LGHDT and CDR2 is YNNKEL in the germline V gene (reference sequence). The CDR3 covers 15 residues. J gave up 0 bases and V 6 bases, and 3 bases lay outside the gene matches. The CDR3 bases are TGTGCCAGCAGGGGTAGCGGGACGAACACCGGGGAGCTGTTTTTT. Translating it yields CASRGSGTNTGELFF.

The rearrangement joins TRBV28 to TRBJ2-7; 7 nucleotides align to TRBD1. V lost 3 bases, J lost 1 base, and 6 bases stayed unmatched. The CDR3 runs 15 residues. Germline V gives CDR1 MDHEN, CDR2 SYDVKM. The CDR3: CASSFSWDSSYEQYF. CDR3 nucleotide sequence: TGTGCCAGCAGTTTTTCATGGGACAGTTCCTACGAGCAGTACTTC.

This chain uses TRBV6-6 with TRBJ1-5; D not certain. The V end lost 2 bases, the J end lost 0 bases, and 8 bases lay between the germline ends. This CDR3 has 15 residues. Looked up from germline, CDR1 is MNHNY and CDR2 is SVGAGI (reference sequence). The CDR3 here is CASSYAQDSNQPQHF. For the CDR3, the DNA is TGTGCCAGCAGTTACGCGCAGGATAGCAATCAGCCCCAGCATTTT.

The genes are TRBV21-1 and TRBJ1-1. TRBV21-1 is reported as a pseudogene. The CDR3 has 15 amino acids. The CDR3 sequence: CASSKEEDKHTEAFF. In DNA form, the CDR3 reads TGTGCCAGCAGCAAAGAGGAGGATAAACACACTGAAGCTTTCTTT.

The chain has TRBV27 and TRBJ2-1; 10 nucleotides align to TRBD2. The ends lost 5 bases at V and 9 bases at J; junction bases unmatched: 13. Germline CDR1 reads MNHEY; CDR2 reads SMNVEV (reference sequence). The CDR3 sequence is 16 residues long. The CDR3 DNA reads as TGTGCCAGCAGTATACTGGGACTAGCGTCCTACGGTGAGCAGTTCTTC. It is translated as CASSILGLASYGEQFF.

This clone appeared a few times. This sequence joins TRBV27 and TRBJ2-6, with TRBD1 identical over 7 bases. The CDR3 has 16 residues. V trimming: 6 bases; J trimming: 5 bases; junction bases outside the gene matches: 10. The V gene's germline CDR1 is MNHEY and CDR2 SMNVEV (reference sequence). The CDR3 protein is CASRRQGEGRANVLTF. DNA for the CDR3: TGTGCCAGCAGGCGACAGGGTGAAGGGAGGGCCAACGTCCTGACTTTC.

The chain is built from TRBV9 and TRBJ1-1; TRBD1 matches at 9 bases. This CDR3 has 15 residues. CDR1 is SGDLS and CDR2 is YYNGEE in the germline V gene. J gave up 0 bases and V 4 bases, and 4 bases lay outside the gene matches. The CDR3 sequence: CASSPRQGVNTEAFF. DNA for the CDR3: TGTGCCAGCAGCCCTCGACAGGGGGTGAACACTGAAGCTTTCTTT.

DNA for the CDR3: TGTGCCAGCTCCCCTCGGACAGGGGGAACTGAGACCCAGTACTTC. It codes for CASSPRTGGTETQYF. This chain uses TRBV18 with TRBJ2-5, with 10 nucleotides matching TRBD1. The CDR3 is 15 residues long. V was clipped by 6 bases and J by 5 bases; unmatched bases: 9. The V gene's germline CDR1 is KGHSH and CDR2 LQKENI.

The V gene is TRBV27, the J gene TRBJ2-2, with D unresolved. Per germline, CDR1 MNHEY and CDR2 SMNVEV (reference sequence). This CDR3 contains 12 residues. V lost 7 bases and J 1 base, leaving 4 bases between the germline ends. CDR3 sequence: CASTQNTGELFF. CDR3 in DNA: TGTGCCAGCACCCAGAACACCGGGGAGCTGTTTTTT.

This chain joins TRBV11-2 and TRBJ2-1, with D maybe TRBD1 (6 bases). The CDR3 consists of 13 residues. Trimming removed 8 bases at V and 1 base at J, with 9 bases between. Germline V gene lookup returns CDR1 SGHAT and CDR2 FQNNGV. CDR3 region: CASGQGSYNEQFF. The DNA of the CDR3 is TGTGCCAGCGGGCAGGGGTCCTACAATGAGCAGTTCTTC.

The chain joins TRBV2 to TRBJ2-2; D possibly corresponds to TRBD2 (6 bases). V lost 1 base to trimming and J lost 8 bases, with 8 bases between them. Germline V gene sequence: CDR1 SNHLY, CDR2 FYNNEI. CDR3 size: 13 residues. The CDR3, as DNA: TGTGCCAGCAGTGAAGGGAGGGCGGGGGAGCTGTTTTTT. Protein product: CASSEGRAGELFF.

The chain recombines TRBV12-3 or TRBV12-4 with TRBJ1-1; no definite D call. The CDR3 is 13 residues long. V shed 3 bases and J shed 1 base, with 6 bases lying between them. DNA for the CDR3: TGTGCCAGCAGTTTTATCGGGAACACTGAAGCTTTCTTT. Encoded protein: CASSFIGNTEAFF.

This chain joins TRBV5-1 and TRBJ2-1; 12 bases are shared with TRBD2. The CDR3 runs 19 residues. Trimming cost V 3 bases and J 1 base; bases outside gene matches: 11. In germline, CDR1 is SGHRS, CDR2 YFSETQ. Here the CDR3 reads CASSSQYASGGASYNEQFF. The CDR3 coding sequence is TGCGCCAGCAGCTCTCAATATGCTAGCGGGGGGGCATCCTACAATGAGCAGTTCTTC.

V is TRBV7-2 and J is TRBJ1-5, with TRBD1 matching 7 bases. The CDR3 is 13 amino acids. CDR1 and CDR2 from the germline V gene are SGHTA and FQGNSA. Trimming cost V 3 bases and J 4 bases; bases outside gene matches: 0. CDR3 amino acids: CASSLTGNQPQHF. The CDR3 DNA is TGTGCCAGCAGCTTGACAGGGAATCAGCCCCAGCATTTT.

V usage is TRBV11-3 and J usage is TRBJ2-5; D is possibly TRBD1 (5 bases). This CDR3 is 14 amino acids long. Germline values: CDR1 SGHNT, CDR2 YENEEA. V was pared by 4 bases and J by 5 bases, with 14 bases between. The CDR3 DNA reads TGTGCCAGCAGCTCGGGTGCAGGGTTGGAGACCCAGTACTTC. It is translated as CASSSGAGLETQYF.

The chain employs TRBV5-1 and TRBJ2-5, with 7 bases aligning to TRBD2. After removal of 5 bases from V and 0 bases from J, the junction contained 10 bases not matched to a gene. Germline CDR1 is SGHRS and CDR2 is YFSETQ. This CDR3 has 16 residues. CDR3 residues: CASSATAGSDQETQYF. In DNA, the CDR3 is TGCGCCAGCAGTGCTACAGCGGGGAGCGACCAAGAGACCCAGTACTTC.

The chain combines TRBV28 with TRBJ2-1, with TRBD1 matching 10 bases. Germline values: CDR1 MDHEN, CDR2 SYDVKM. This CDR3 region has 15 residues. V shed 6 bases, J shed 8 bases, and the junction held 10 bases outside the gene matches. The CDR3 here is CASSEAGTGVHEQFF. The DNA of the CDR3 is TGTGCCAGCAGCGAAGCCGGGACAGGGGTACATGAGCAGTTCTTC.

The rearrangement joins TRBV5-1 to TRBJ2-2; a possible D gene is TRBD2 (6 bases). CDR1 is SGHRS, CDR2 YFSETQ, per germline. This CDR3 has 16 amino acids. Trimming took off 0 bases at V and 5 bases at J, with 14 bases between the two ends. The CDR3 reads CASSLAGGVGTGELFF. Written as DNA, the CDR3 is TGCGCCAGCAGCTTGGCTGGCGGGGTCGGGACCGGGGAGCTGTTTTTT.

The chain recombines TRBV6-2 or TRBV6-3 with TRBJ2-5; TRBD2 matches at 9 bases. From germline, CDR1 is MNHEY and CDR2 SVGEGT. The CDR3 covers 15 residues. V was pared by 2 bases and J by 5 bases, with 6 bases of the junction left unmatched. The chain's CDR3 is CASSYAAGGRETQYF. The DNA of the CDR3 is TGTGCCAGCAGTTACGCCGCGGGGGGGCGTGAGACCCAGTACTTC.

The V and J genes are TRBV4-3 and TRBJ1-1; D is unresolved. The CDR3 is made up of 14 amino acids. V was trimmed by 0 bases and J by 2 bases, leaving 7 bases between them. The germline CDR1 and CDR2 sequences are LGHNA and YSLEER. Here the CDR3 reads CASSQDTRNTEAFF. As DNA, the CDR3 is TGCGCCAGCAGCCAAGATACCAGAAACACTGAAGCTTTCTTT.

The chain is built from TRBV9 and TRBJ2-7; a weak D match, TRBD2 (6 bases). Germline lookup yields CDR1 SGDLS and CDR2 YYNGEE. The CDR3 sequence is 14 residues long. Between the trimmed V and J ends, which lost 3 bases and 3 bases, there was a span of 13 bases. The CDR3 DNA reads as TGTGCCAGCAGCGGGGGACTGGGGGACTACGAGCAGTACTTC. Protein sequence: CASSGGLGDYEQYF.

The chain is built from TRBV19 and TRBJ2-4; the match to TRBD1 covers 8 bases. Germline trimming cut 5 bases from V and 7 bases from J; bases unmatched to any gene: 7. Germline V gene data show CDR1 as LNHDA and CDR2 as SQIVND (reference sequence). This CDR3 is 14 amino acids long. DNA for the CDR3: TGTGCCAGTAGTGAACGACAGGGGTACAACATTCAGTACTTC. It is translated as CASSERQGYNIQYF.

This chain links TRBV27 with TRBJ1-5; D possibly corresponds to TRBD1 (6 bases). The germline V gene encodes CDR1 MNHEY and CDR2 SMNVEV (reference sequence). CDR3 size: 19 residues. Trimming pared 1 base from V and 3 bases from J, leaving 22 bases between. CDR3 protein: CASSLLAPDATGINQPQHF. In nucleotides, the CDR3 is TGTGCCAGCAGTTTATTGGCCCCCGACGCTACAGGGATCAATCAGCCCCAGCATTTT.

This sequence joins TRBV4-1 and TRBJ2-1, with TRBD1 matching 12 bases. Unmatched junction bases numbered 7, after V lost 1 base and J lost 9 bases. Germline CDR1 reads MGHRA; CDR2 reads YSYEKL. The CDR3 runs 16 residues. DNA for the CDR3: TGCGCCAGCAGCCAAGCCCCGGGACAGGGGGCGGTTGAGCAGTTCTTC. Translating gives CASSQAPGQGAVEQFF.

The chain links TRBV9 to TRBJ2-5; D is undetermined. Trimming stripped 0 bases from V and 4 bases from J, with 10 bases between. Germline lookup yields CDR1 SGDLS and CDR2 YYNGEE. The CDR3 is 14 amino acids. The CDR3 region has the DNA TGTGCCAGCAGCGTAGCAGGATTCCGAGAGACCCAGTACTTC. This codes for CASSVAGFRETQYF.